Listed below are T cell receptor beta chains from one sample, sequenced in a study of blood T cell repertoires in COVID-19. Here immunoSEQ multiplex PCR was the method, and the copy in TCRdb shows in-frame clones only, minus some. The table has 350,000 or so clones, approximately 86% seen once. The specimen was PBMCs or T cells enriched from blood (not recorded which). These receptors all come from a woman aged 40 to 50 with acute COVID-19. Both conserved end residues are part of each CDR3. The D gene is left open where the match is weak. Only part of the rows carry a size: once, few, many, or a class if the clone is expanded.

D	J	V	size	CDR3	DNA
-	TRBJ1-1	TRBV6-5	-	CASSYTGQMNTEAFF	TGTGCCAGCAGTTACACCGGACAAATGAACACTGAAGCTTTCTTT
-	TRBJ2-1	TRBV19	-	CASSEFNEQFF	TGTGCCAGTAGTGAGTTTAATGAGCAGTTCTTC
TRBD2	TRBJ2-3	TRBV9	-	CASSVATSGGTDTQYF	TGTGCCAGCAGCGTAGCCACTAGCGGGGGCACAGATACGCAGTATTTT
TRBD1	TRBJ2-1	TRBV7-2	-	CASSSPGQGYNEQFF	TGTGCCAGCAGCTCGCCGGGACAGGGGTACAATGAGCAGTTCTTC
-	TRBJ1-5	TRBV15	-	CATSGGEFQPQHF	TGTGCCACCAGTGGGGGGGAATTTCAGCCCCAGCATTTT
TRBD2	TRBJ2-5	TRBV9	many	CASSQTSGGETQYF	TGTGCCAGCAGCCAGACTAGCGGAGGAGAGACCCAGTACTTC
TRBD2	TRBJ2-5	TRBV2	-	CASSDGSGKGVVARETQYF	TGTGCCAGCAGTGATGGTAGCGGGAAAGGGGTAGTCGCGAGGGAGACCCAGTACTTC
TRBD1	TRBJ1-1	TRBV7-2	once	CASSPGQANTEAFF	TGTGCCAGCAGCCCCGGACAGGCGAACACTGAAGCTTTCTTT
TRBD1	TRBJ2-3	TRBV2	-	CASWDSFTDTQYF	TGTGCCAGCTGGGACAGCTTCACAGATACGCAGTATTTT
TRBD1	TRBJ1-1	TRBV5-1	-	CASSLGGTGGLAVAFF	TGCGCCAGCAGCTTGGGTGGGACAGGGGGCCTCGCCGTAGCTTTCTTT
-	TRBJ1-6	TRBV20-1	-	CSASSVEAGVFSSPLHF	TGCAGTGCTAGTTCAGTTGAGGCAGGGGTCTTCTCTTCACCCCTCCACTTT
TRBD2	TRBJ2-2	TRBV10-2	-	CASQGLAGGPHTGELFF	TGCGCCAGCCAGGGACTAGCGGGAGGGCCCCACACCGGGGAGCTGTTTTTT
TRBD2	TRBJ2-7	TRBV6-2/TRBV6-3	-	CASSIAGAVYEQYF	TGTGCCAGCAGCATAGCGGGAGCAGTCTACGAGCAGTACTTC
-	TRBJ1-5	TRBV6-5	-	CASSYRLADQPQHF	TGTGCCAGCAGTTACCGGTTAGCGGATCAGCCCCAGCATTTT
-	TRBJ1-3	TRBV7-8	-	CASSLTGRVSGNTIYF	TGTGCCAGCAGCCTCACCGGCAGGGTTTCTGGAAACACCATATATTTT
-	TRBJ1-4	TRBV4-3	-	CASSRVMEEKLFF	TGCGCCAGCAGCCGGGTTATGGAGGAAAAACTGTTTTTT
-	TRBJ1-2	TRBV19	-	CASSDRGTDGYTF	TGTGCCAGTAGTGATCGGGGAACGGATGGCTACACCTTC
-	TRBJ2-1	TRBV6-2/TRBV6-3	-	CASSYPGDNEQFF	TGTGCCAGCAGTTACCCGGGGGACAATGAGCAGTTCTTC
-	TRBJ1-5	TRBV6-1	-	CASSEQAIQGNQPQHF	TGTGCCAGCAGTGAACAAGCGATACAAGGCAATCAGCCCCAGCATTTT
TRBD2	TRBJ2-5	TRBV18	-	CASSRLAGPQETQYF	TGTGCCAGCTCACGGCTAGCGGGACCCCAAGAGACCCAGTACTTC
-	TRBJ1-1	TRBV5-4	-	CASSWPGSGGNTEAFF	TGTGCCAGCAGCTGGCCCGGGAGTGGGGGAAACACTGAAGCTTTCTTT
-	TRBJ1-1	TRBV5-1	-	CASRTTGNTEAFF	TGCGCCAGCAGGACGACAGGGAACACTGAAGCTTTCTTT
-	TRBJ1-1	TRBV3-1/TRBV3-2	once	CASSQVAPGGTEAFF	TGTGCCAGCAGCCAAGTCGCCCCGGGGGGCACTGAAGCTTTCTTT
TRBD1	TRBJ1-5	TRBV9	-	CASSVPGQGPGQPQHF	TGTGCCAGCAGCGTACCTGGACAGGGTCCCGGACAGCCCCAGCATTTT
TRBD2	TRBJ2-2	TRBV5-1	-	CASSSLPTSGVNTGELFF	TGCGCCAGCAGCTCCCTCCCTACTAGCGGGGTGAACACCGGGGAGCTGTTTTTT